A single TCR beta chain is shown here with its context. V lost 4 bases to trimming and J lost 3 bases; unmatched junction nucleotides: 5. The germline gives CDR1 MDHEN, CDR2 SYDVKM. The CDR3 runs to 14 residues. This entry belongs to a study of blood T cell repertoires in COVID-19. Per the original data handling: Estimation of nucleated cell counts was performed using reference gene primer amplification. Only in-frame clones appear in the TCRdb table, and some are missing; sequencing was by immunoSEQ multiplex PCR. V and J calls and clone size are those listed in that table; D and trimming were worked out from the DNA. The sample lists approximately 150,000 clones, 80% to 85% occurring once.

This rearrangement joins TRBV28 to TRBJ1-2, with 7 bases aligning to TRBD1. The receptor's source is a woman in her forties or fifties who had recovered from COVID-19. Sequencing was carried out using PBMCs or T cells enriched from blood (not recorded which). CDR3 loop: CASSSTGIHYGYTF. CDR3 nucleotide sequence: TGTGCCAGCAGTTCGACAGGGATCCACTATGGCTACACCTTC.